The next 15 T cell receptor beta chains were all read from a single sample in a study of identifying expanded T cells in peripheral blood. TCRdb's copy holds only in-frame clones and misses some; the assay was immunoSEQ multiplex PCR. The sample consists of approximately 90,000 clones, more than 70% of them appearing once. The sequencing sample was made of blood. These receptors all stem from a person between 18 and 75 years old in good health.

The V and J genes are TRBV4-3 and TRBJ2-7; TRBD2 matches at 11 bases. CDR3 size: 15 residues. The germline V gene has CDR1 LGHNA and CDR2 YSLEER. The V segment lost 5 bases and the J segment 2 bases; nucleotides outside the gene matches: 5. The CDR3 DNA reads TGCGCCAGCAGCACGACTAGCGGGACGCCCTACGAGCAGTACTTC. Protein product: CASSTTSGTPYEQYF.

This clone has just one count. The chain uses TRBV18 and TRBJ2-1; no firm D call. Germline V gene data show CDR1 as KGHSH and CDR2 as LQKENI. Trimming stripped 1 base from V and 0 bases from J, with 10 bases between. This CDR3 is 16 amino acids long. The CDR3 sequence: CASSPRTYDSYNEQFF. CDR3 DNA sequence: TGTGCCAGCTCACCACGGACGTATGACTCCTACAATGAGCAGTTCTTC.

This clone came up once. The chain employs TRBV29-1 and TRBJ1-2, with 9 nucleotides matching TRBD1. V gave up 7 bases and J gave up 7 bases; unmatched junction bases: 10. CDR1 SQVTM and CDR2 ANQGSEA come from the germline V gene. The CDR3 runs to 13 residues. CDR3 sequence (DNA): TGCAGCGAATACACAGGGGGCGAGACTGGCTACACCTTC. This sequence encodes CSEYTGGETGYTF.

This clone was picked up one time. This chain uses TRBV4-2 with TRBJ2-3; the D call may be TRBD1 or TRBD2 (6 bases each). Germline loops: CDR1 LGHNA, CDR2 YNFKEQ. V gave up 0 bases and J gave up 0 bases, with 13 bases separating them. This CDR3 is built from 17 residues. The CDR3 sequence is CASSQERGTGSTDTQYF. The CDR3 bases are TGTGCCAGCAGCCAAGAGAGGGGGACTGGAAGCACAGATACGCAGTATTTT.

The genes are TRBV7-3 and TRBJ1-1; D remains unclear. This CDR3 has 14 amino acids. The V gene lost 4 bases and the J gene lost 4 bases, with 13 bases spanning the gap. CDR1 is SGHTA, CDR2 FQGTGA, per germline. The CDR3 nucleotides read TGTGCCAGCAGCTCTAATCCCCCCCTCACTGAAGCTTTCTTT. It is translated as CASSSNPPLTEAFF.

The chain recombines TRBV6-1 with TRBJ1-2; D is possibly TRBD1 (5 bases). Germline V gives CDR1 MNHNS, CDR2 SASEGT. Trimming removed 5 bases at V and 2 bases at J, with 12 bases between. The length of the CDR3 is 14 residues. CDR3 nucleotide sequence: TGTGCCAGCAGTCAGGGAGTGAGGAACTATGGCTACACCTTC. Protein sequence: CASSQGVRNYGYTF.

V usage is TRBV15 and J usage is TRBJ2-3; 11 bases fit TRBD1. From germline, CDR1 is LNHNV and CDR2 YYDKDF (reference sequence). This CDR3 region has 16 residues. With V trimmed by 0 bases and J by 4 bases, 3 bases remained unmatched. The CDR3 sequence is CATSRDAGQGADTQYF. The CDR3 DNA reads TGTGCCACCAGCAGAGATGCGGGACAGGGGGCAGATACGCAGTATTTT.

This chain connects TRBV7-2 to TRBJ2-5, with D maybe TRBD2 (6 bases). V lost 1 base to trimming and J lost 5 bases, with 11 bases between them. The CDR3 is 14 residues long. The germline CDR1 and CDR2 sequences are SGHTA and FQGNSA. The CDR3 loop is CASSLVWRDETQYF. In DNA, the CDR3 is TGTGCCAGCAGCTTAGTATGGCGGGATGAGACCCAGTACTTC.

The chain links TRBV29-1 to TRBJ2-3, with TRBD2 matching 10 bases. The germline V gene encodes CDR1 SQVTM and CDR2 ANQGSEA. The CDR3 sequence is 18 residues long. Trimming removed 0 bases from V and 5 bases from J; junction bases left unmatched: 14. The CDR3 is CSVEESEVTSGVLDTQYF. DNA for the CDR3: TGCAGCGTTGAAGAAAGTGAGGTTACTAGCGGGGTGCTAGATACGCAGTATTTT.

This chain links TRBV6-1 with TRBJ2-7, with 13 bases aligning to TRBD2. The CDR3 has 20 amino acids. CDR1 MNHNS and CDR2 SASEGT come from the germline V gene. Trimming cost V 1 base and J 0 bases; bases outside gene matches: 12. The CDR3 here is CASSEDGLAGVGRSSYEQYF. In nucleotides, the CDR3 is TGTGCCAGCAGTGAAGACGGACTAGCGGGAGTGGGGAGAAGCTCCTACGAGCAGTACTTC.

This chain links TRBV4-3 with TRBJ2-2; 9 bases agree with TRBD2. Germline CDR1 and CDR2: LGHNA and YSLEER. The CDR3 runs to 17 residues. V gave up 3 bases and J gave up 2 bases; unmatched junction bases: 7. CDR3 loop: CASSQLALAGNTGELFF. The DNA of the CDR3 is TGCGCCAGCAGCCAGCTTGCGCTAGCGGGAAACACCGGGGAGCTGTTTTTT.

The J gene is TRBJ2-3, the V gene TRBV29-1; 7 bases fit TRBD1. The junction had 12 bases not matched to a gene; V was cut back by 7 bases and J by 5 bases. Germline V gene sequence: CDR1 SQVTM, CDR2 ANQGSEA. This CDR3 spans 14 amino acids. CDR3: CSGRDREPKDTQYF. CDR3 coding DNA: TGCAGCGGACGGGACAGAGAGCCCAAAGATACGCAGTATTTT.

This clone appeared a few times. The V and J genes are TRBV6-1 and TRBJ1-5, with D unresolved. CDR3 length equals 14 residues. The germline V gene has CDR1 MNHNS and CDR2 SASEGT. V was shortened by 5 bases and J by 3 bases, with 11 bases between the two germline ends. This CDR3 reads CASSTLSNNQPQHF. The CDR3 DNA follows: TGTGCCAGCAGTACGCTCTCCAACAATCAGCCCCAGCATTTT.

J is TRBJ2-5 and V is TRBV6-5; D perhaps matches TRBD2 (5 bases). CDR3 length equals 12 residues. Trimming cost V 8 bases and J 5 bases, with 12 bases left between them. Germline V gene data show CDR1 as MNHEY and CDR2 as SVGAGI. CDR3 sequence reads: CASGRDAETQYF. In DNA, the CDR3 is TGTGCCAGCGGACGGGATGCGGAGACCCAGTACTTC.

This chain joins TRBV5-1 and TRBJ1-5; D not resolved. The germline V gene has CDR1 SGHRS and CDR2 YFSETQ. The CDR3 is made up of 13 amino acids. Trimming pared 0 bases from V and 5 bases from J, leaving 6 bases between. The CDR3 sequence: CASSLERDQPQHF. DNA of the CDR3: TGCGCCAGCAGCTTGGAGAGAGATCAGCCCCAGCATTTT. Full variable domain (remainder filled in from reference TRBV5-1 and TRBJ1-5): KAGVTQTPRYLIKTRGQQVTLSCSPISGHRSVSWYQQTPGQGLQFLFEYFSETQRNKGNFPGRFSGRQFSNSRSEMNVSTLELGDSALYLCASSLERDQPQHFGDGTRLSIL.